The 13 T cell receptor beta chains below all came from one sample that was sequenced in a study of graft-versus-host responses after intestinal transplantation. Assay used: immunoSEQ multiplex PCR; TCRdb lists only in-frame clones, some missing. The data show 35,000 to 45,000 clones, around nine tenths seen once. The sequences come from PBMCs, collected approximately 270 days after transplant. All receptors derive from a human patient who received an intestinal transplant, so some T cells may come from the graft donor.

The V call is TRBV16, the J call TRBJ2-5; D call uncertain. CDR3 length: 13 amino acids. CDR1 is KGHSY and CDR2 is FQNENV in the germline V gene. V was shortened by 3 bases and J by 2 bases, with 7 bases between the two germline ends. CDR3 residues: CASSQAVQETQYF. CDR3 nucleotides: TGTGCCAGCAGCCAGGCCGTACAAGAGACCCAGTACTTC.

The rearrangement links TRBV5-1 to TRBJ1-2; D might be TRBD1 (6 bases). This CDR3 region has 13 residues. V dropped 4 bases and J dropped 8 bases, with 15 bases sitting between them. Germline V gives CDR1 SGHRS, CDR2 YFSETQ. In DNA form, the CDR3 reads TGCGCCAGCAGCGTAACAACAGGGTACGGCTACACCTTC. This translates into CASSVTTGYGYTF.

The gene calls are TRBV5-1 and TRBJ2-1, with 9 bases identical to TRBD2. The junction had 7 bases not matched to a gene; V was cut back by 3 bases and J by 0 bases. The CDR3 is 17 amino acids. Germline CDR1 is SGHRS and CDR2 is YFSETQ. For the CDR3, the DNA is TGCGCCAGCAGCTCGGCTAGCGGGGTGAGCTCCTACAATGAGCAGTTCTTC. Its protein product is CASSSASGVSSYNEQFF.

V usage is TRBV5-1 and J usage is TRBJ2-7; D unclear. CDR3 size: 14 residues. V was trimmed by 5 bases and J by 2 bases, leaving 14 bases between them. The V gene's germline CDR1 is SGHRS and CDR2 YFSETQ. The CDR3 DNA reads as TGCGCCAGCAGTCAGGCAGGCCCTACCTACGAGCAGTACTTC. As protein: CASSQAGPTYEQYF.

The chain combines TRBV2 with TRBJ2-7; the D is unclear. The CDR3 is 11 residues long. Germline V CDR1 and CDR2: SNHLY, FYNNEI. The DNA of the CDR3 is TGTGCCAGCAGTGAAAATACATTGTTTAAGGTC. Residues: CASSENTLFKV.

The J gene is TRBJ1-4, the V gene TRBV7-6, with D unresolved. The ends were cut back, 1 base at V and 7 bases at J, with 4 bases in the middle. Germline V gives CDR1 SGHVS, CDR2 FNYEAQ. This CDR3 contains 12 residues. The CDR3 sequence: CASSLGREKLFF. CDR3 sequence (DNA): TGTGCCAGCAGCTTAGGGCGTGAAAAACTGTTTTTT.

There are a few counts of this clone. The chain employs TRBV6-1 and TRBJ2-2; the match to TRBD1 covers 7 bases. Trimming took 5 bases from V and 4 from J; bases not matched to a gene: 4. Germline lookup yields CDR1 MNHNS and CDR2 SASEGT. The CDR3 is 14 amino acids. DNA of the CDR3: TGTGCCAGCAGTAGACAGGGTTCCACCGGGGAGCTGTTTTTT. This translates into CASSRQGSTGELFF.

This sequence joins TRBV4-3 and TRBJ2-7; TRBD2 matches 9 bases. The CDR3 is 16 residues long. Germline V gene sequence: CDR1 LGHNA, CDR2 YSLEER. V gave up 0 bases and J gave up 1 base; unmatched junction bases: 4. The CDR3 DNA sequence: TGCGCCAGCAGCCAAGATAGCCTAGCGGGGTCCTACGAGCAGTACTTC. It codes for CASSQDSLAGSYEQYF.

To note about this clone: The same CDR3 arises from other DNA sequences in this sample as well. This chain connects TRBV5-1 to TRBJ2-5; TRBD2 matches at 9 bases. The V gene's germline CDR1 is SGHRS and CDR2 YFSETQ. Unmatched junction bases numbered 7, after V lost 0 bases and J lost 4 bases. CDR3 length: 16 amino acids. The CDR3 is CASSLVGGGAGETQYF. The CDR3 coding sequence is TGCGCCAGCAGCTTGGTTGGCGGGGGGGCTGGAGAGACCCAGTACTTC.

This clone was seen once. The rearrangement links TRBV7-8 to TRBJ1-2, with 8 bases lining up with TRBD1. The CDR3 loop spans 14 amino acids. Germline loops: CDR1 SGHVS, CDR2 FQNEAQ. Germline trimming cut 1 base from V and 4 bases from J; bases unmatched to any gene: 2. The CDR3 DNA is TGTGCCAGCAGCTTAGGGACAGGGTTCTATGGCTACACCTTC. Translated: CASSLGTGFYGYTF. Combining the CDR3 with reference TRBV7-8 and TRBJ1-2 gives the whole variable domain GAGVSQSPRYKVAKRGQDVALRCDPISGHVSLFWYQQALGQGPEFLTYFQNEAQLDKSGLPSDRFFAERPEGSVSTLKIQRTQQEDSAVYLCASSLGTGFYGYTFGSGTRLTVV.

This chain links TRBV5-1 with TRBJ1-1, with D possibly TRBD1 on 6 matching bases. Trimming left V 2 bases short and J 3 bases short, with 8 bases between. The germline V gene has CDR1 SGHRS and CDR2 YFSETQ. There are 13 residues in the CDR3. CDR3 in DNA: TGCGCCAGCAGCTTAAACAGGGACACTGAAGCTTTCTTT. This translates into CASSLNRDTEAFF.

V is TRBV4-1 and J is TRBJ2-5, with 8 bases that match TRBD2. The ends lost 4 bases at V and 2 bases at J; junction bases unmatched: 6. The CDR3 length is 15 residues. Germline CDR1 is MGHRA and CDR2 is YSYEKL. The CDR3 reads CASSPRGGLQETQYF. The CDR3 region has the DNA TGCGCCAGCAGCCCACGGGGGGGCCTTCAAGAGACCCAGTACTTC.

This clone was observed a single time. V and J are TRBV7-9 and TRBJ2-3; 8 nucleotides agree with TRBD2. V was clipped by 1 base and J by 4 bases; unmatched bases: 4. The CDR3 contains 15 residues. Germline V gene lookup returns CDR1 SEHNR and CDR2 FQNEAQ (reference sequence). CDR3 DNA sequence: TGTGCCAGCAGCTTAGTTACGGGGGGGCCAGATACGCAGTATTTT. This encodes CASSLVTGGPDTQYF.